The clone carrying this T cell receptor beta chain was recorded only once. The germline V gene has CDR1 SNHLY and CDR2 FYNNEI. The V gene end was trimmed by 6 bases and the J gene end by 4 bases; junction bases not matched to a gene: 9. There are 15 residues in the CDR3. This specimen comes from a study of blood T cell repertoires in COVID-19. Resolution of symptoms, clearance, or two negative PCRs was present in recovered Cohort 3 donors. Only in-frame clones appear in the TCRdb table, and some are missing; sequencing was by immunoSEQ multiplex PCR. The sample lists approximately 260,000 clones, around 92% occurring once.

The chain carries TRBV2 and TRBJ1-3; 7 bases line up with TRBD1. The sequencing sample was made of PBMCs or T cells enriched from blood (not recorded which). The TCR originated in a woman aged 60 to 75 who had recovered from COVID-19. The CDR3 spells CASSPTGLEGNTIYF. As DNA, the CDR3 is TGTGCCAGCAGCCCGACAGGGCTAGAAGGAAACACCATATATTTT.